Below, one T cell receptor beta chain is given with its context. The CDR3 runs to 15 residues. With 4 bases removed from V and 1 base from J, the gap between germline ends came to 13 bases. Germline V gene lookup returns CDR1 SGDLS and CDR2 YYNGEE. The data derive from a study of blood T cell repertoires in COVID-19. At the level of the study: PBMCs, B-cell-depleted T cells, or T cells provided the cDNA or gDNA that made up the material.

Source study methods: Cell counts per sample came from amplifying reference gene primers. Sequenced by immunoSEQ multiplex PCR; TCRdb stores in-frame clones only, minus some. Clone size and the V and J calls come from that table; the DNA yielded D and trimming. The sample consists of a few hundred thousand clones, 86% of them appearing once. The TCR sequence derives from a woman in her twenties or thirties with active or convalescent COVID-19. Sequenced: peripheral blood. The rearrangement joins TRBV9 to TRBJ2-3, with D possibly matching TRBD2 (6 bases). DNA of the CDR3: TGTGCCAGCAGCCCCACAGGCGGGGGCACAGATACGCAGTATTTT. Protein product: CASSPTGGGTDTQYF.